The 8 T cell receptor beta chains reported below all come from one sample, sequenced in a study of cytomegalovirus exposure and HLA in healthy donors (dated by TCRdb to the late 2010s). Library creation used the immunoSEQ multiplex PCR assay. A mixture of 60 forward primers for TCR Vbeta segments and 13 reverse primers for TCR Jbeta segments was used in the multiplex PCR. The table was pulled from immuneACCESS by TCRdb, which kept in-frame rearrangements only. Such tables lose some clones; where checked, under half of the loss comes from unresolved V genes, and the rest has no known cause. Recorded for this sample are about 120,000 clones; about 74% of them occurred a single time. The top ten clonotypes cover approximately 2.4% of the sample. Sample: PBMCs. These receptors were collected from a female donor in good health and CMV-seronegative.

This clone occurred a few times. The chain couples TRBV7-3 to TRBJ2-7; maybe TRBD1 (6 bases). The germline CDR1 and CDR2 sequences are SGHTA and FQGTGA. CDR3 size: 14 residues. Trimming stripped 2 bases from V and 4 bases from J, with 12 bases between. CDR3 nucleotide sequence: TGTGCCAGCAGCTTACTGGGGCAGGGGTACGAGCAGTACTTC. It translates to CASSLLGQGYEQYF.

V and J are TRBV7-6 and TRBJ2-1; 9 nucleotides line up with TRBD2. The CDR3 is made up of 16 amino acids. V lost 1 base, J lost 5 bases, and 6 bases stayed unmatched. CDR1 SGHVS and CDR2 FNYEAQ come from the germline V gene. The CDR3 DNA follows: TGTGCCAGCAGCTTAGTGTACAGCGGGGGGAACAATGAGCAGTTCTTC. This gives the protein CASSLVYSGGNNEQFF.

J is TRBJ2-2 and V is TRBV7-2; 7 bases align to TRBD2. V shed 5 bases and J 1 base; nucleotides not matched to a gene: 7. CDR3 length equals 16 residues. Germline CDR1 is SGHTA and CDR2 is FQGNSA. Here the CDR3 reads CASSLKRGRNTGELFF. For the CDR3, the DNA is TGTGCCAGCAGCCTCAAGCGGGGCAGGAACACCGGGGAGCTGTTTTTT.

This chain links TRBV7-2 with TRBJ2-3; TRBD2 matches at 10 bases. In germline, CDR1 is SGHTA, CDR2 FQGNSA. This CDR3 is built from 15 residues. J was trimmed by 3 bases and V by 5 bases; bases with no gene match: 5. CDR3 nucleotides: TGTGCCAGCAGCGAGCGGGGGGGCCGGACAGATACGCAGTATTTT. Residues: CASSERGGRTDTQYF.

This clone occurred a few times. This chain links TRBV4-3 with TRBJ2-4, with D perhaps TRBD2 (5 bases). V shed 0 bases and J shed 5 bases, with 17 bases lying between them. Germline loops: CDR1 LGHNA, CDR2 YSLEER. The CDR3 has 17 residues. The CDR3 sequence: CASSQDVSGTIENIQYF. The DNA for the CDR3 is TGCGCCAGCAGCCAAGATGTAAGCGGAACCATAGAAAACATTCAGTACTTC.

V gene TRBV15 combines with J gene TRBJ1-5; D may be TRBD1 (6 bases). The germline V and J ends were trimmed by 1 base and 7 bases, with 14 bases remaining between them. Germline V gene data show CDR1 as LNHNV and CDR2 as YYDKDF (reference sequence). This CDR3 is built from 15 residues. The CDR3 is CATSRALDSRQPQHF. CDR3 DNA: TGTGCCACCAGCAGAGCTCTGGACAGCAGGCAGCCCCAGCATTTT.

The V and J genes are TRBV9 and TRBJ1-2; the D gene is possibly TRBD1 (6 bases). The CDR3 has 15 residues. V shed 0 bases and J shed 0 bases, with 9 bases lying between them. The germline CDR1 and CDR2 sequences are SGDLS and YYNGEE. In DNA form, the CDR3 reads TGTGCCAGCAGCGTAGGAAGACAGGCTAACTATGGCTACACCTTC. This encodes CASSVGRQANYGYTF.

The CDR3 sequence: CAWIPWDRLGTEAFF. CDR3 coding DNA: TGTGCCTGGATCCCATGGGACAGGCTGGGCACTGAAGCTTTCTTT. The chain has TRBV30 and TRBJ1-1, with TRBD1 matching 8 bases. Germline lookup yields CDR1 GTSNPN and CDR2 SVGIG (reference sequence). The CDR3 runs 15 residues. Germline trimming cut 4 bases from V and 4 bases from J; bases unmatched to any gene: 11.